The 16 T cell receptor beta chains below come from one sample, sequenced in a study of a mutant IDH1 vaccine in newly diagnosed glioma. Measured with immunoSEQ multiplex PCR; TCRdb has only the in-frame clones, and not every one. This sample yields roughly 54,000 clones, of which over 70% are seen a single time; 3% to 4% belongs to the top ten. These receptors are not linked to any known antigen. Time point indicated: week 5, during vaccination. Every single dose of the vaccine, 300 ug of mutant IDH1 20-mer peptide, came with topical imiquimod. This specimen consisted of PBMCs, obtained from a glioma patient whose treatment included an IDH1 peptide vaccine. The receptors originated from a young man with glioma.

This chain connects TRBV6-1 to TRBJ2-7; D might be TRBD1 or TRBD2, each matching 6 bases. V lost 0 bases, J lost 4 bases, and 13 bases lay in between. The length of the CDR3 is 15 residues. From germline, CDR1 is MNHNS and CDR2 SASEGT. The CDR3 DNA reads as TGTGCCAGCAGTGAAGCCGCGGGACAAGCATACGAGCAGTACTTC. Its translation is CASSEAAGQAYEQYF.

The chain carries TRBV6-4 and TRBJ1-1, with no clear D. Trimming stripped 2 bases from V and 1 base from J, with 5 bases between. Germline assignment: CDR1 MRHNA and CDR2 SNTAGT. The CDR3 totals 13 residues. In DNA form, the CDR3 reads TGTGCCAGCAGTGACGTCGGGAACACTGAAGCTTTCTTT. This codes for CASSDVGNTEAFF.

The gene calls are TRBV9 and TRBJ1-6; 8 bases are shared with TRBD1. With V trimmed by 3 bases and J by 9 bases, 8 bases remained unmatched. CDR1 is SGDLS, CDR2 YYNGEE, per germline. The CDR3 length is 15 residues. Here the CDR3 reads CASSATTGGGSPLHF. The CDR3 DNA follows: TGTGCCAGCAGCGCGACCACAGGGGGGGGTTCACCCCTCCACTTT.

Within the sample, this clone is large. This chain joins TRBV6-4 and TRBJ1-6; D gene uncertain. CDR1 MRHNA and CDR2 SNTAGT come from the germline V gene. The CDR3 runs to 13 residues. With 2 bases removed from V and 5 bases from J, the gap between germline ends came to 4 bases. The CDR3 DNA reads as TGTGCCAGCAGTGACGGGGATAATTCACCCCTCCACTTT. Its protein product is CASSDGDNSPLHF.

This chain uses TRBV9 with TRBJ2-4; the D gene is possibly TRBD1 (5 bases). V lost 0 bases and J lost 2, with 9 bases in between. CDR1 is SGDLS, CDR2 YYNGEE, per germline. CDR3 length equals 15 residues. CDR3 protein: CASSVVPGTKNIQYF. CDR3 DNA sequence: TGTGCCAGCAGCGTAGTTCCAGGGACCAAAAACATTCAGTACTTC.

In this sample, this clone turned up a few times. The DNA of the CDR3 is TGTGCCAGCACATCATCCAGGGTTGATTCACCCCTCCACTTT. It specifies CASTSSRVDSPLHF. The V and J genes are TRBV6-5 and TRBJ1-6, with D possibly being TRBD1 (5 bases). The CDR3 spans 14 residues. V was shortened by 7 bases and J by 8 bases, with 15 bases between the two germline ends. Germline values: CDR1 MNHEY, CDR2 SVGAGI.

V usage is TRBV19 and J usage is TRBJ1-2; TRBD1 agrees at 8 bases. This CDR3 is built from 15 residues. V was pared by 3 bases and J by 5 bases, with 8 bases of the junction left unmatched. Germline CDR1 is LNHDA and CDR2 is SQIVND (reference sequence). The CDR3 bases are TGTGCCAGTAGTATTCAGGCAGGGGGCAGGTATGGCTACACCTTC. It is translated as CASSIQAGGRYGYTF.

V usage is TRBV14 and J usage is TRBJ2-7; no clear D. This CDR3 region has 12 residues. Per the germline V gene, CDR1 is SGHDN and CDR2 is FVKESK. Trimming left V 6 bases short and J 5 bases short, with 11 bases between. The CDR3 is CASSLGVHEQYF. The CDR3 DNA reads as TGTGCCAGCAGTCTAGGAGTCCACGAGCAGTACTTC.

The V and J genes are TRBV7-9 and TRBJ1-1; D gene unclear. Trimming took off 5 bases at V and 1 base at J, with 8 bases between the two ends. Looked up from germline, CDR1 is SEHNR and CDR2 is FQNEAQ (reference sequence). The CDR3 sequence is 13 residues long. Written as DNA, the CDR3 is TGTGCCAGCAGCCCCCCGTGGAACACTGAAGCTTTCTTT. Amino acid sequence: CASSPPWNTEAFF.

The chain has TRBV7-9 and TRBJ1-5; D is undetermined. The CDR3 loop spans 13 amino acids. From germline, CDR1 is SEHNR and CDR2 FQNEAQ (reference sequence). V was clipped by 0 bases and J by 7 bases, with 7 bases between them. The CDR3 sequence: CASSLAGPQPQHF. For the CDR3, the DNA is TGTGCCAGCAGCTTAGCTGGGCCCCAGCCCCAGCATTTT.

This CDR3 reads CASSPPDRGNTGELFF. CDR3 bases: TGTGCCAGCTCACCGCCGGACAGGGGGAACACCGGGGAGCTGTTTTTT. J is TRBJ2-2 and V is TRBV18; TRBD1 aligns across 9 bases. Germline trimming cut 3 bases from V and 1 base from J; bases unmatched to any gene: 3. The length of the CDR3 is 16 residues. In germline, CDR1 is KGHSH, CDR2 LQKENI.

This chain joins TRBV19 and TRBJ1-2; D is undetermined. CDR3 length: 14 residues. CDR1 and CDR2 from the germline V gene are LNHDA and SQIVND (reference sequence). Trimming removed 8 bases at V and 2 bases at J, with 15 bases between. The CDR3 protein is CASAFSGKNYGYTF. The CDR3 bases are TGTGCCAGTGCATTCTCGGGAAAGAACTATGGCTACACCTTC. Filled out from reference TRBV19 and TRBJ1-2, the complete variable domain reads DGGITQSPKYLFRKEGQNVTLSCEQNLNHDAMYWYRQDPGQGLRLIYYSQIVNDFQKGDIAEGYSVSREKKESFPLTVTSAQKNPTAFYLCASAFSGKNYGYTFGSGTRLTVV.

The chain has TRBV7-8 and TRBJ2-1, with D hard to call. Trimming left V 4 bases short and J 6 bases short, with 13 bases between. The CDR3 spans 14 residues. Germline lookup yields CDR1 SGHVS and CDR2 FQNEAQ. CDR3 nucleotide sequence: TGTGCCAGCAGCTCGAGCATTCGGGCCAATGAGCAGTTCTTC. Translated: CASSSSIRANEQFF.

The chain employs TRBV7-2 and TRBJ2-3; a possible D gene is TRBD2 (6 bases). The germline V and J ends were trimmed by 5 bases and 2 bases, with 14 bases remaining between them. Per the germline V gene, CDR1 is SGHTA and CDR2 is FQGNSA. The CDR3 length is 15 residues. Written as DNA, the CDR3 is TGTGCCAGCAGCCCTCGGCGGGGTTCCACAGATACGCAGTATTTT. Amino acid sequence: CASSPRRGSTDTQYF.

This rearrangement joins TRBV4-2 to TRBJ1-3, with no clear D. CDR1 is LGHNA and CDR2 is YNFKEQ in the germline V gene. V lost 0 bases to trimming and J lost 1 base, with 7 bases between them. This CDR3 has 15 amino acids. CDR3 in amino acids: CASSQDENSGNTIYF. CDR3 DNA: TGTGCCAGCAGCCAAGACGAGAATTCTGGAAACACCATATATTTT.

V and J are TRBV7-9 and TRBJ1-1; TRBD1 is a possible D gene (6 bases). The CDR3 is made up of 15 amino acids. Germline V gives CDR1 SEHNR, CDR2 FQNEAQ (reference sequence). V lost 0 bases to trimming and J lost 0 bases, with 8 bases between them. CDR3 sequence reads: CASSLATGLNTEAFF. The DNA of the CDR3 is TGTGCCAGCAGCTTAGCAACAGGGTTGAACACTGAAGCTTTCTTT.